A single sample gave rise to the 30 T cell receptor beta chains below, sequenced in a study of T cells expressing NK-cell markers. Each CDR3 protein gets one entry in TCRdb, which reprocessed the 5' RACE reads and gives no DNA. Listed are fewer than 300,000 distinct CDR3 sequences; around 4% falls within the top ten. Source material: blood T cells: a sorted CD56 or NKG2C T cell subset, CD4+ or CD8+ T cells, or bulk PBMC T cells (not recorded which). The origin of the receptors is a woman aged 18-70 years in good health.

The chain couples TRBV5-1 to TRBJ2-2; TCRdb outputs TRBD2, but without DNA this stays unchecked. CDR1 is SGHRS and CDR2 is YFSETQ in the germline V gene. The length of the CDR3 is 16 residues. The CDR3 loop reads CASSLASGGPLGELFF.

The gene calls are TRBV5-5 and TRBJ1-6; there is no DNA to check the TCRdb D call of TRBD1. The CDR3 is 16 residues long. CDR1 SGHKS and CDR2 YYEKEE come from the germline V gene (reference sequence). The CDR3 loop reads CASSLGDRANNSPLHF.

The chain carries TRBV12-3 or TRBV12-4 and TRBJ1-5. The CDR3 sequence is 15 residues long. CDR3 amino acids: CASSLGQASNQPQHF.

This chain joins TRBV9 and TRBJ2-3; checking the TCRdb D call of TRBD1 is not possible without DNA. This CDR3 is 14 amino acids long. Germline V gives CDR1 SGDLS, CDR2 YYNGEE. The CDR3: CASSSHSGADTQYF.

The V and J genes are TRBV5-4 and TRBJ2-7; the TCRdb call, TRBD2, lacks DNA for checking. This CDR3 has 15 amino acids. The germline V gene has CDR1 SGHNT and CDR2 YYREEE (reference sequence). This CDR3 reads CASSPNSGTHYEQYF.

The chain recombines TRBV29-1 with TRBJ2-7; TCRdb names TRBD1, which stays unverified in the absence of DNA. Germline V gene lookup returns CDR1 SQVTM and CDR2 ANQGSEA. The CDR3 sequence is 14 residues long. CDR3 residues: CSVVKIGQGNEQYF.

The chain uses TRBV28 and TRBJ1-5. Germline values: CDR1 MDHEN, CDR2 SYDVKM. The CDR3 length is 14 residues. CDR3 region: CASSLTAPGQPQHF. Combining the CDR3 with reference TRBV28 and TRBJ1-5 gives the whole variable domain DVKVTQSSRYLVKRTGEKVFLECVQDMDHENMFWYRQDPGLGLRLIYFSYDVKMKEKGDIPEGYSVSREKKERFSLILESASTNQTSMYLCASSLTAPGQPQHFGDGTRLSIL.

The chain recombines TRBV5-1 with TRBJ2-1; the TCRdb D gene call, TRBD1, has no DNA to confirm it. Germline assignment: CDR1 SGHRS and CDR2 YFSETQ. The CDR3 extends over 17 amino acids. The CDR3 loop is CASSLVVGTDSYNEQFF.

The rearrangement joins TRBV12-5 to TRBJ2-3; the D gene TCRdb calls, TRBD2, cannot be checked with no DNA. CDR3 length: 15 amino acids. From germline, CDR1 is LGHNT and CDR2 FRNRAP. The CDR3 sequence is CASGFQRGYTDTQYF.

The V and J genes are TRBV20-1 and TRBJ1-3; TCRdb proposes TRBD1, but this gene call is untestable without DNA. This CDR3 comprises 15 residues. From germline, CDR1 is DFQATT and CDR2 SNEGSKA (reference sequence). The CDR3: CSARSRDRDGNTIYF.

This rearrangement joins TRBV5-1 to TRBJ2-7; TCRdb proposes TRBD1, but this gene call is untestable without DNA. The germline V gene has CDR1 SGHRS and CDR2 YFSETQ. This CDR3 has 14 residues. This CDR3 is CASSPGTGVYEQYF.

This chain connects TRBV5-1 to TRBJ2-1; TCRdb proposes TRBD1, but this gene call is untestable without DNA. CDR3 length: 15 residues. Germline CDR1 SGHRS, CDR2 YFSETQ. The CDR3 protein is CASSPSLVSYNEQFF.

The chain uses TRBV28 and TRBJ2-1; TCRdb's D call of TRBD2 is untestable without DNA. Germline values: CDR1 MDHEN, CDR2 SYDVKM. This CDR3 has 13 amino acids. This CDR3 is CASLATLRNEQFF.

This chain connects TRBV4-3 to TRBJ1-4. Germline V gives CDR1 LGHNA, CDR2 YSLEER. This CDR3 has 16 residues. CDR3 in amino acids: CASSRSSLATNEKLFF.

The chain recombines TRBV28 with TRBJ2-1; the D gene TCRdb calls, TRBD1, cannot be checked with no DNA. Per the germline V gene, CDR1 is MDHEN and CDR2 is SYDVKM. The CDR3 is 14 amino acids. This CDR3 is CASSLWGPDNEQFF.

The V call is TRBV6-1, the J call TRBJ2-2; TCRdb proposes TRBD2, but this gene call is untestable without DNA. Germline V gene lookup returns CDR1 MNHNS and CDR2 SASEGT. The CDR3 extends over 15 amino acids. The CDR3 reads CASSPWGEGTGELFF.

The V gene is TRBV20-1, the J gene TRBJ2-1; TCRdb gives TRBD2 as the D gene, but with no DNA this cannot be confirmed. Germline V gene sequence: CDR1 DFQATT, CDR2 SNEGSKA (reference sequence). The CDR3 contains 16 residues. CDR3 loop: CSARGGGSSSYNEQFF.

The chain couples TRBV29-1 to TRBJ2-1; without DNA, the TCRdb call of TRBD1 cannot be checked. Germline values: CDR1 SQVTM, CDR2 ANQGSEA. The CDR3 consists of 14 residues. CDR3 in amino acids: CSVEGHRGYNEQFF.

The chain combines TRBV18 with TRBJ1-2; TCRdb calls TRBD1, which cannot be checked without DNA. The CDR3 is 15 residues long. The V gene's germline CDR1 is KGHSH and CDR2 LQKENI. CDR3 sequence: CASSPPGVDRAGYTF.

The gene calls are TRBV4-3 and TRBJ2-3. This CDR3 region has 15 residues. CDR1 is LGHNA, CDR2 YSLEER, per germline. The CDR3 loop is CASSQERRLTDTQYF.

This chain uses TRBV6-1 with TRBJ2-3. CDR3 length: 14 amino acids. Germline CDR1 and CDR2: MNHNS and SASEGT. The CDR3 sequence: CAGKEIPSTDTQYF.

V gene TRBV15 combines with J gene TRBJ2-1; lacking DNA, the TRBD1 call made by TCRdb goes unchecked. The CDR3 is made up of 15 amino acids. Germline V lookup: CDR1 LNHNV, CDR2 YYDKDF (reference sequence). The CDR3 region is CATSRDGAKLNEQFF. Together with reference TRBV15 and TRBJ2-1, the CDR3 gives the full variable domain: DAMVIQNPRYQVTQFGKPVTLSCSQTLNHNVMYWYQQKSSQAPKLLFHYYDKDFNNEADTPDNFQSRRPNTSFCFLDIRSPGLGDTAMYLCATSRDGAKLNEQFFGPGTRLTVL.

The V gene is TRBV10-3, the J gene TRBJ2-3; there is no DNA to check the TCRdb D call of TRBD2. Germline V lookup: CDR1 ENHRY, CDR2 SYGVKD. The CDR3 consists of 14 residues. The chain's CDR3 is CAISVLAGTDTQYF.

The chain joins TRBV12-3 or TRBV12-4 to TRBJ2-7; TCRdb's D gene call, TRBD1, goes unchecked for lack of DNA. This CDR3 comprises 15 residues. CDR3 amino acids: CASSPSGSRGIEQYF.

The chain is built from TRBV12-3 or TRBV12-4 and TRBJ2-3; as DNA is missing, the TRBD2 call by TCRdb cannot be tested. The CDR3 totals 16 residues. The CDR3 sequence: CASSGHAGANTDTQYF.

The chain couples TRBV20-1 to TRBJ2-3. CDR3 size: 13 residues. Germline lookup yields CDR1 DFQATT and CDR2 SNEGSKA (reference sequence). This chain's CDR3 is CSAGPTSTDTQYF.

V and J are TRBV20-1 and TRBJ1-5; TCRdb's assignment of TRBD1 cannot be checked, as there is no DNA. The CDR3 runs 14 residues. Per germline, CDR1 DFQATT and CDR2 SNEGSKA (reference sequence). CDR3 sequence reads: CSAASGTVNQPQHF.

The chain employs TRBV5-1 and TRBJ2-2; TCRdb's D call of TRBD2 is untestable without DNA. Germline V lookup: CDR1 SGHRS, CDR2 YFSETQ. This CDR3 is built from 18 residues. CDR3 region: CASSLESSGRKHTGELFF.

V gene TRBV7-2 combines with J gene TRBJ2-1. The CDR3 totals 14 residues. From germline, CDR1 is SGHTA and CDR2 FQGNSA. CDR3 in amino acids: CASSLRQGNNEQFF. Based on the CDR3 plus reference TRBV7-2 and TRBJ2-1, the full variable domain is GAGVSQSPSNKVTEKGKDVELRCDPISGHTALYWYRQSLGQGLEFLIYFQGNSAPDKSGLPSDRFSAERTGGSVSTLTIQRTQQEDSAVYLCASSLRQGNNEQFFGPGTRLTVL.

This sequence joins TRBV9 and TRBJ1-5. The germline V gene has CDR1 SGDLS and CDR2 YYNGEE. This CDR3 has 13 amino acids. The CDR3 loop is CASSVFSNQPQHF.